Sequencing of this T cell receptor (beta chain) was carried out in a study of T-cell memory formation after mild COVID-19. Study-wide context: Each donor largely had its own TCR clusters. Study-wide points: CD4/CD8 balance characterized clones contracting day 15 to 85, and CD4+ skew characterized later expanders. Cross-reactive memory seemingly joined, as some responding clones were found in pre-infection memory. Those CD4+ clones that contracted were mainly in CM and EM (CD8+ ones in EMRA).

The CDR3 runs to 14 residues. Germline CDR1 and CDR2: DFQATT and SNEGSKA (reference sequence). J was trimmed by 1 base and V by 6 bases; bases with no gene match: 8. Remarks on this clonotype: Antigen unknown.

MiXCR, run by TCRdb on the 5' RACE reads, gives a single entry per CDR3 protein. The table records roughly 300,000 distinct CDR3 sequences, roughly 8.2% of them present only once. The TCR comes from a man between 18 and 29 years old who had mild COVID-19 (a few samples of this study predate the infection). Cell type and time point are not known. V gene TRBV20-1 combines with J gene TRBJ2-5; 7 nucleotides match TRBD2. Specimen: PBMCs or a T cell subset sorted from them (not recorded which). Written as DNA, the CDR3 is TGCAGTGCCGGACTAGTGTACCTCCAAGAGACCCAGTACTTC. This translates into CSAGLVYLQETQYF.